The 18 T cell receptor beta chains in this list originate from one sample, sequenced in a study of blood T cell repertoires in COVID-19. Only in-frame clones appear in the TCRdb table, and some are missing; sequencing was by immunoSEQ multiplex PCR. Among 300,000 or so clones, around 87% were seen once, and the ten largest hold less than 9.5%. The sequenced sample was peripheral blood. Source of these receptors: a woman between 45 and 60 years old who had recovered from COVID-19.

The chain is built from TRBV7-2 and TRBJ2-3, with D possibly matching TRBD2 (6 bases). CDR3 size: 15 residues. V was clipped by 5 bases and J by 0 bases, with 12 bases between them. The germline CDR1 and CDR2 sequences are SGHTA and FQGNSA. This CDR3 is CASSLLAGSTDTQYF. The CDR3 nucleotides read TGTGCCAGCAGCCTACTGGCGGGGAGCACAGATACGCAGTATTTT.

This clone showed up just once. The chain recombines TRBV28 with TRBJ1-1, with TRBD1 matching over 8 bases. Looked up from germline, CDR1 is MDHEN and CDR2 is SYDVKM. V lost 5 bases, J lost 4 bases, and 9 bases stayed unmatched. This CDR3 comprises 15 residues. The chain's CDR3 is CASSPRGRPSTEAFF. CDR3 bases: TGTGCCAGCAGTCCCAGGGGGCGCCCCAGCACTGAAGCTTTCTTT.

About this clone itself: The CDR3 does not end in the conserved phenylalanine or tryptophan, so this is likely a read error. Because the CDR3's place on the DNA is in doubt, the DNA is left out and the CDR3 is given as listed by TCRdb. The chain uses TRBV11-3 and TRBJ1-1. Termini included, the CDR3 measures 13 amino acids. Germline CDR1 SGHNT, CDR2 YENEEA. CDR3 region: CASSLETGGRLPK.

V and J are TRBV27 and TRBJ2-7; D not resolved. V lost 0 bases, J lost 4 bases, and 13 bases lay in between. This CDR3 spans 15 amino acids. Per the germline V gene, CDR1 is MNHEY and CDR2 is SMNVEV (reference sequence). CDR3 DNA sequence: TGTGCCAGCAGTTTATCCCCAGGAAGGAATTACGAGCAGTACTTC. This gives the protein CASSLSPGRNYEQYF.

The genes are TRBV18 and TRBJ2-7; 12 nucleotides align to TRBD2. With 3 bases clipped from V and 3 bases from J, the junction kept 6 bases outside the gene matches. The CDR3 extends over 16 amino acids. The germline CDR1 and CDR2 sequences are KGHSH and LQKENI. CDR3 DNA: TGTGCCAGCTCACCTCCTAGCGGGGGGGCGTTCTACGAGCAGTACTTC. It is translated as CASSPPSGGAFYEQYF.

The V and J genes are TRBV7-2 and TRBJ2-2; 9 bases line up with TRBD1. Germline V gives CDR1 SGHTA, CDR2 FQGNSA. The CDR3 is 15 amino acids. J gave up 4 bases and V 5 bases, and 5 bases lay outside the gene matches. This chain's CDR3 is CASSPRTGVTGELFF. The CDR3 DNA sequence: TGTGCCAGCAGCCCCAGGACAGGGGTCACCGGGGAGCTGTTTTTT.

The rearrangement uses TRBV6-5 and TRBJ1-4; 7 nucleotides align to TRBD1. After removal of 0 bases from V and 7 bases from J, the junction contained 8 bases not matched to a gene. Germline-derived CDR1 and CDR2 are MNHEY and SVGAGI. CDR3 length equals 16 residues. CDR3 bases: TGTGCCAGCAGTTACTCTTGGGGACAGCGACGTGAAAAACTGTTTTTT. Translation gives CASSYSWGQRREKLFF.

This sequence joins TRBV2 and TRBJ1-4; 7 bases fit TRBD1. The CDR3 contains 13 residues. Trimming cost V 8 bases and J 5 bases; bases outside gene matches: 5. Germline V CDR1 and CDR2: SNHLY, FYNNEI. The CDR3: CASARTGNEKLFF. DNA of the CDR3: TGTGCCAGCGCCCGGACAGGCAATGAAAAACTGTTTTTT.

CDR3 sequence (DNA): TGTGCCAGCAGTTATCGGCAGGGGAACACCGGGGAGCTGTTTTTT. The encoded protein is CASSYRQGNTGELFF. The chain combines TRBV6-2 or TRBV6-3 with TRBJ2-2; a weak D match, TRBD1 (5 bases). Trimming took 3 bases from V and 1 from J, leaving 9 bases between them. The CDR3 contains 15 residues. Germline loops: CDR1 MNHEY, CDR2 SVGEGT.

The CDR3 DNA sequence: TGTGCCATCAGCCTAGCGGGGGACACCGGGGAGCTGTTTTTT. Translating it yields CAISLAGDTGELFF. The rearrangement joins TRBV10-3 to TRBJ2-2, with 10 bases that match TRBD2. Germline-derived CDR1 and CDR2 are ENHRY and SYGVKD. The CDR3 extends over 14 amino acids. V lost 6 bases and J lost 3; bases outside the gene matches: 1.

The genes are TRBV6-1 and TRBJ1-3; D is uncertain. Germline V gene lookup returns CDR1 MNHNS and CDR2 SASEGT. This CDR3 spans 14 amino acids. The V end was cut by 2 bases, the J end by 1 base, with 6 bases between. CDR3 in amino acids: CASSESGSGNTIYF. CDR3 sequence (DNA): TGTGCCAGCAGTGAATCGGGGTCTGGAAACACCATATATTTT.

Only one count was recorded for this clone. The rearrangement joins TRBV28 to TRBJ1-2; unclear D gene. This CDR3 has 13 residues. V dropped 3 bases and J dropped 4 bases, with 9 bases sitting between them. CDR1 and CDR2 from the germline V gene are MDHEN and SYDVKM. This CDR3 is CASSFGLTYGYTF. The CDR3 nucleotides are TGTGCCAGCAGTTTTGGGCTGACCTATGGCTACACCTTC.

The gene calls are TRBV6-6 and TRBJ1-2; a weak D match, TRBD1 (5 bases). V was shortened by 6 bases and J by 8 bases, with 16 bases between the two germline ends. The CDR3 loop spans 13 amino acids. Germline V gives CDR1 MNHNY, CDR2 SVGAGI (reference sequence). The CDR3 loop reads CASSEVRVGGYTF. The CDR3 DNA is TGTGCCAGCAGCGAAGTCAGGGTGGGAGGCTACACCTTC.

The gene calls are TRBV29-1 and TRBJ1-1; D is undetermined. The V end was cut by 7 bases, the J end by 0 bases, with 12 bases between. CDR1 and CDR2 from the germline V gene are SQVTM and ANQGSEA. This CDR3 is 13 amino acids long. CDR3 residues: CSAEGNLNTEAFF. The CDR3 coding sequence is TGCAGCGCAGAGGGCAATTTGAACACTGAAGCTTTCTTT.

The V and J genes are TRBV29-1 and TRBJ2-3; D call uncertain. V was trimmed by 0 bases and J by 6 bases, leaving 10 bases between them. In germline, CDR1 is SQVTM, CDR2 ANQGSEA. The CDR3 has 13 amino acids. The CDR3 here is CSVEELAGDTQYF. CDR3 DNA sequence: TGCAGCGTTGAAGAATTAGCTGGGGATACGCAGTATTTT.

This clone was picked up a small number of times. The chain is built from TRBV5-4 and TRBJ2-7; D uncertain. The CDR3 has 15 residues. Germline-derived CDR1 and CDR2 are SGHNT and YYREEE (reference sequence). The V and J ends lost 0 bases and 1 base respectively, with 11 bases between them. The chain's CDR3 is CASSLGISLSYEQYF. Written as DNA, the CDR3 is TGTGCCAGCAGCTTGGGTATTTCTCTTTCCTACGAGCAGTACTTC.

The rearrangement joins TRBV6-1 to TRBJ2-7; the match to TRBD2 covers 8 bases. J gave up 4 bases and V 3 bases, and 14 bases lay outside the gene matches. The CDR3 sequence is 17 residues long. Germline assignment: CDR1 MNHNS and CDR2 SASEGT. The chain's CDR3 is CASSEVSRTSLIYEQYF. CDR3 DNA: TGTGCCAGCAGTGAGGTTTCCAGGACTAGCCTTATTTACGAGCAGTACTTC.

The chain is built from TRBV11-2 and TRBJ2-2; D not certain. This CDR3 is built from 15 residues. Per the germline V gene, CDR1 is SGHAT and CDR2 is FQNNGV. Trimming cost V 0 bases and J 4 bases, with 9 bases left between them. The CDR3: CASSLDLSGTGELFF. CDR3 bases: TGTGCCAGCAGCTTAGATCTGTCAGGCACCGGGGAGCTGTTTTTT.